Included here is one TCR beta chain sequence, with context. Its antigen remains unidentified. cDNA libraries of TCR beta carried unique molecular identifiers. T cells numbering 1 to 10 million gave rise to about 490,000 cDNA molecules. Using its own MiXCR run on the PCR reads, TCRdb lists one record per CDR3 protein. The top ten hold around 11% of the sample, which has around 700,000 distinct CDR3 sequences, about 60% seen once. CDR1 and CDR2 (germline): MNHNS, SASEGT. The CDR3 runs 14 residues. The trim removed 3 bases at V and 6 bases at J, leaving 5 bases unmatched. The sample is drawn from a study of post-analysis software for immune sequencing data. Study-level findings and limits: Five or six TRBV segments, TRBV5-6, TRBV5-1 and TRBV20-1 among them, were found more frequent in patients than controls.

The sample taken for sequencing was blood. The chain carries TRBV6-1 and TRBJ1-2, with 9 bases that match TRBD1. The receptor was derived from a girl aged 2-10 years with multiple sclerosis. CDR3: CASSEVQGANGYTF. CDR3 coding DNA: TGTGCCAGCAGTGAGGTACAGGGGGCTAATGGCTACACCTTC.